This T cell receptor beta chain originates from a study of post-analysis software for immune sequencing data. About the study: Secondary progressive, relapsing-remitting and progressive-relapsing multiple sclerosis were among the included disease courses.

Prepared libraries of TCR beta cDNA carried unique molecular identifiers. Once roughly 1 to 11 million T cells were used, roughly 0.5 million cDNA molecules resulted. TCRdb reanalysed the PCR reads using MiXCR and keeps one entry per CDR3 protein. The profile shows under 900,000 distinct CDR3 sequences, approximately 57% of them singletons. Findings and limits, study-wide: Patients had higher frequencies than controls of about 5 TRBV segments, including TRBV5-6, TRBV5-1 and TRBV20-1. There was significantly lower normalized Chao1 diversity in multiple sclerosis patients than in controls.

With regard to this clonotype: Its matching antigen is unknown.

Unmatched junction bases numbered 12, after V lost 2 bases and J lost 8 bases. Looked up from germline, CDR1 is SGHRS and CDR2 is YFSETQ. The CDR3 consists of 16 residues. This clonotype originated in a girl aged 10-17 years with multiple sclerosis. Material: blood. This chain connects TRBV5-1 to TRBJ2-1; 8 bases are a match to TRBD2. This CDR3 reads CASSLISGEGHHEQFF. CDR3 coding DNA: TGCGCCAGCAGCTTAATTAGCGGGGAAGGACACCATGAGCAGTTCTTC.